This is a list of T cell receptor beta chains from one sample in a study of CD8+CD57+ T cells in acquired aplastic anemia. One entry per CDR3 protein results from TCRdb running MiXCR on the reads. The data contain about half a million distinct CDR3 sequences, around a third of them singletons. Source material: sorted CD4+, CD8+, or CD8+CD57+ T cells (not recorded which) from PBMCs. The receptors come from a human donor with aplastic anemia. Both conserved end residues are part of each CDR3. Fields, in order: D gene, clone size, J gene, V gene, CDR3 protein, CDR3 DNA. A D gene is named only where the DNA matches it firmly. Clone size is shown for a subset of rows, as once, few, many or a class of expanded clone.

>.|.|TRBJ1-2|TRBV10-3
CASSLGSGVGGYTF
TGTGCCAGCAGTTTAGGTTCTGGGGTGGGTGGCTACACCTTC
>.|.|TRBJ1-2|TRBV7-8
CASSLGGGENGYTF
TGTGCCAGCAGCTTAGGAGGGGGGGAAAATGGCTACACCTTC
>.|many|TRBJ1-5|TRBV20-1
CSARGENQPQHF
TGCAGTGCTAGAGGGGAGAATCAGCCCCAGCATTTT
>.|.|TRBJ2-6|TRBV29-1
CSGTEYTEAF
TGCAGCGGGACAGAGTACACTGAAGCTTTC
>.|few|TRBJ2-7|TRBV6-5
CASSYAGTPYEQYF
TGTGCCAGCAGTTACGCCGGGACACCCTACGAGCAGTACTTC
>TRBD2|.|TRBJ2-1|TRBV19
CASQTSGGAYEQFF
TGTGCCAGTCAGACTAGCGGGGGGGCTTATGAGCAGTTCTTC
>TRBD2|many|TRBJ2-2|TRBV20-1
CSARLAGTNTGELFF
TGCAGTGCTAGACTAGCGGGGACGAACACCGGGGAGCTGTTTTTT
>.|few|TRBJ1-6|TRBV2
CASSPRVLGDSPLHF
TGTGCCAGCAGTCCCCGGGTGCTCGGAGATTCACCCCTCCACTTT
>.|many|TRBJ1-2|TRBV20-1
CSVRELSYTF
TGCAGTGTGCGGGAGTTAAGCTACACCTTC
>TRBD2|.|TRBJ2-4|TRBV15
CATSREGEGKNIQYF
TGTGCCACCAGCAGAGAGGGGGAGGGCAAAAACATTCAGTACTTC
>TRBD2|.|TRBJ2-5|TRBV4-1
CASSSPGGSGSRETQYF
TGCGCCAGCAGCTCCCCGGGGGGTAGCGGGAGTAGAGAGACCCAGTACTTC
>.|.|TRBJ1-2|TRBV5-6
CASSLTGGLNNYGYTF
TGTGCCAGCAGCCTTACCGGAGGGCTCAACAACTATGGCTACACCTTC
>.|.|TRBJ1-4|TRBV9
CASSVGGSDEKLFF
TGTGCCAGTAGCGTAGGGGGTAGTGATGAAAAACTGTTTTTT
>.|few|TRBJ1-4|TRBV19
CASSMWGSEEEKLFF
TGTGCCAGTAGTATGTGGGGATCCGAGGAGGAAAAACTGTTTTTT
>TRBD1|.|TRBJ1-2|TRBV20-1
CSARHTGGSYTF
TGCAGTGCTAGACACACAGGGGGTAGCTACACCTTC
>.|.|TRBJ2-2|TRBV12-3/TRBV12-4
CASSLLFANTGELFF
TGTGCCAGCAGTTTACTCTTCGCGAACACCGGGGAGCTGTTTTTT
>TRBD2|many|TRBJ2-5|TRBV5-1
CASSYGSGRQETQYF
TGCGCCAGCAGCTACGGGAGCGGGAGGCAAGAGACCCAGTACTTC
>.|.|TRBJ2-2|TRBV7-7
CARNGQKNTGELFF
TGTGCTAGAAACGGACAGAAAAACACCGGGGAGCTGTTTTTT
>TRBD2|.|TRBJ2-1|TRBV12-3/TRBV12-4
CASSWWTSGRNEQFF
TGTGCCAGCAGTTGGTGGACTAGCGGGAGAAATGAGCAGTTCTTC
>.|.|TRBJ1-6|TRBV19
CASSTHRDGGRSPLHF
TGTGCCAGTAGTACACACCGGGACGGAGGTCGGTCACCCCTCCACTTT
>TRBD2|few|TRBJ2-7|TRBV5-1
CASSFASGGSNEQYF
TGCGCCAGCAGCTTCGCTAGCGGGGGGTCCAACGAGCAGTACTTC
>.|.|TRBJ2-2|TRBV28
CASNGPGSTGELFF
TGTGCCAGCAATGGCCCTGGAAGCACCGGGGAGCTGTTTTTT
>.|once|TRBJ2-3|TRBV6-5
CASSYWRGAGPDTQYF
TGTGCCAGCAGTTATTGGAGGGGGGCAGGCCCAGATACGCAGTATTTT
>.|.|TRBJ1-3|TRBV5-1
CASSSAAGTSSGNTIYF
TGCGCCAGCAGCTCCGCCGCAGGGACGAGCTCTGGAAACACCATATATTTT
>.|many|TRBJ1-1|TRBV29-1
CSVGGGVTEAFF
TGCAGCGTTGGGGGAGGCGTCACTGAAGCTTTCTTT
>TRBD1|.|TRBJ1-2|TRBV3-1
CASSHVDRRNYGYTF
TGTGCCAGCAGCCACGTGGACAGGAGGAACTATGGCTACACCTTC
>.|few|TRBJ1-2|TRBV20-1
CSAVLFAGGYGYTF
TGCAGTGCTGTTCTGTTTGCCGGCGGCTATGGCTACACCTTC
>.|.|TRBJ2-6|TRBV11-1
CASSLVWGAAIRSGANVLTF
TGTGCCAGCAGCTTAGTATGGGGCGCAGCAATCCGCTCTGGGGCCAACGTCCTGACTTTC
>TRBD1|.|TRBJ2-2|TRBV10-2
CASSPLRQGAVTGELFF
TGCGCCAGCAGTCCACTTCGACAGGGGGCCGTAACCGGGGAGCTGTTTTTT
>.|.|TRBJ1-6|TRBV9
CARQAGRGRPLHF
TGTGCCAGACAAGCCGGGAGGGGACGACCCCTCCACTTT
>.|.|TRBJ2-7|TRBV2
CASRAGDANYEQYF
TGTGCCAGCAGGGCCGGGGACGCAAACTACGAGCAGTACTTC
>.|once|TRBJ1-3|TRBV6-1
CASRQTSGNTIHF
TGTGCCAGCAGACAGACCTCTGGAAACACCATACATTTT
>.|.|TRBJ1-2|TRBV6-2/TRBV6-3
CASRGNRDGYGYTF
TGTGCCAGCAGAGGAAACCGGGACGGATATGGCTACACCTTC